This T cell receptor beta chain stems from a study of beta chain features in type 1 diabetes (dated by TCRdb to the late 2010s). Regarding the study in general: Mean age, gender distribution, total cell number and subset yield were not different between patients and healthy donors. The study compared TCRB repertoires of sorted circulating CD4+ T cell subsets between recently diagnosed type 1 diabetes patients and matched healthy donors. A total of 90 million to 130 million sorted cells were examined across all samples, and a strong correlation was observed between cell number per subset and RNA yield. Regulatory and stem cell-like memory subsets were obtained from only 8 patients and about eight healthy donors, while naive and central memory subsets were obtained from all 30 or so donors.

This clone appeared a few times. This receptor's antigen is unknown. No clone much larger than this one lies a single base away; base qualities are absent. The germline V gene provides CDR1 MNHNS and CDR2 SASEGT. The germline V and J ends show losses of 6 bases and 6 bases respectively, and no gene match explains 2 bases of the junction. The CDR3, cysteine through phenylalanine, is 12 amino acids long. The kept DNA is CDR3 alone, 36 bases in frame from the first base. All of the isolated RNA was reverse transcribed with the High Capacity cDNA Reverse Transcription Kit, so expressed TCRB transcripts were sequenced. Deep immunoSEQ sequencing was performed on naive, central memory and regulatory T cell samples, with an average of around 3.4 million total reads per sample. After sorted cells were lysed in RLT buffer, RNA was extracted with DNase-treated RNeasy Micro or Mini kits, with the choice depending on cell number. Each cell subset was processed separately to prevent cross-contamination, with patient and healthy donor samples processed together. TCRB sequences were amplified from cDNA with the immunoSEQ multiplex PCR, producing 87-bp fragments spanning the CDR3 region. Amplicons were sequenced on the Illumina HiSeq platform. The paper's data handling went like this. Synthetic template baselines were used to correct PCR bias computationally, reads within Hamming distance 2 were collapsed together, and singletons that could not be merged were discarded. Reads were aligned to IMGT to assign V, D and J genes, CDR3 length, and insertions or deletions at six rearrangement sites. Within each subset, clonotype counts were normalized to the number of sorted cells before true diversity and Gini coefficients were calculated with the tcR R package. The overlap coefficient, calculated on TCRB nucleotide sequences, was used to quantify repertoire sharing. Out-of-frame TCRB sequences from naive cells were analyzed as a proxy for the pre-selection repertoire. This immuneACCESS table, as held by TCRdb, lists in-frame sequences with V and J called but not all clones. Of the missing ones, under half trace to an unresolved V gene in checked studies; the others have no known cause. The DNA gave D and trimming, while V, J and clone size come from that table. This sample holds about 230,000 clones; 9% to 10% were observed only once. In total, the top ten clones hold under 0.035% of the sample.

Each donor gave one peripheral blood draw, roughly 120 mL on average, collected into heparinised tubes. Naive, central memory, regulatory and stem cell-like memory CD4+ T cells were sorted on a BD FACSAria II using a panel including CD45RO, CCR7, CD25, CD127, CD95 and CD27. Purity was above 95% for every sorted population. PBMCs were separated immediately by Lymphoprep density gradient centrifugation and were stained directly, without being cultured. To minimize batch effects, samples were stained and sorted in pairs, one healthy donor with one patient per experiment. The paper as a whole reports these results and caveats: Because cDNA was sequenced instead of genomic DNA, highly expressing activated cells could be over-represented, though the groups showed no difference in activation or CD3 levels. PCR may preferentially amplify shorter templates, but because patient and control samples were amplified and corrected together, any resulting skew would affect both groups equally. Naive, central memory and regulatory TCRB repertoires appeared to be more alike among patients than among healthy donors. Type 1 diabetes patients showed a moderate but significant shortening of TCRB CDR3 length in all four CD4+ subsets. HLA sub-analyses involved small numbers of individuals, so any influence of HLA type on TCRB rearrangement remained unresolved. At VDJ recombination sites, patients with type 1 diabetes made fewer insertions and deleted more nucleotides, a pattern implying thymic rearrangement abnormalities.

The clonotype was recovered from a woman aged 18-29 years in good health. The source material was naive CD4+ T cells from blood. The intended sense of this specimen's cell subset or site label: true naive CD4+ T cells. Recombination joined TRBV6-1 with TRBJ2-1; TRBD1 agrees with 7 junctional bases. The CDR3 loop reads CASRDRVNEQFF. The nucleotide sequence reads as follows: TGTGCCAGCAGAGACAGGGTCAATGAGCAGTTCTTC.